Shown below are 14 T cell receptor beta chains from a single sample sequenced in a study of blood T cell repertoires in COVID-19. The method was immunoSEQ multiplex PCR; TCRdb's version includes in-frame clones alone and lacks a portion of them. The sample includes roughly 100,000 clones, roughly 87% of them seen just once. What was sequenced was peripheral blood. The receptors were gathered from a man aged 45-60 years with active COVID-19.

CDR3 in DNA: TGTGCCAGCAGTCGGACAGGGATGGTATTCAATCAGCCCCAGCATTTT. Translating it yields CASSRTGMVFNQPQHF. V and J are TRBV6-6 and TRBJ1-5; 8 bases match TRBD1. CDR3 length equals 16 residues. Germline V lookup: CDR1 MNHNY, CDR2 SVGAGI (reference sequence). V shed 5 bases and J 3 bases; nucleotides not matched to a gene: 9.

This chain links TRBV27 with TRBJ2-1, with D unresolved. CDR1 MNHEY and CDR2 SMNVEV come from the germline V gene (reference sequence). V dropped 4 bases and J dropped 0 bases, with 10 bases sitting between them. This CDR3 has 15 amino acids. Here the CDR3 DNA reads TGTGCCAGCAGTTCTGACTGGAGCTCCTACAATGAGCAGTTCTTC. Translation: CASSSDWSSYNEQFF.

This clone has a handful of counts. The chain employs TRBV2 and TRBJ1-3, with TRBD1 as a possible D gene (5 bases). Germline lookup yields CDR1 SNHLY and CDR2 FYNNEI. V lost 6 bases and J 8 bases, leaving 8 bases between the germline ends. The CDR3 sequence is 11 residues long. CDR3 nucleotide sequence: TGTGCCAGCAGGACGGGGGACACCATATATTTT. This gives the protein CASRTGDTIYF.

The count of this clone is one. V usage is TRBV7-2 and J usage is TRBJ2-1; possibly TRBD1 for D (8 bases). Germline assignment: CDR1 SGHTA and CDR2 FQGNSA. V lost 4 bases and J lost 7, with 14 bases in between. The CDR3 contains 14 residues. The CDR3 loop reads CASSYDRGGNEQFF. CDR3 DNA sequence: TGTGCCAGCAGCTACGACAGGGGAGGGAATGAGCAGTTCTTC. Combining the CDR3 with reference TRBV7-2 and TRBJ2-1 gives the whole variable domain GAGVSQSPSNKVTEKGKDVELRCDPISGHTALYWYRQSLGQGLEFLIYFQGNSAPDKSGLPSDRFSAERTGGSVSTLTIQRTQQEDSAVYLCASSYDRGGNEQFFGPGTRLTVL.

The chain recombines TRBV3-1 (or the pseudogene TRBV3-2) with TRBJ2-2; no firm D call. Germline values: CDR1 LGHDT, CDR2 YNNKEL (reference sequence). V was trimmed by 6 bases and J by 5 bases, leaving 10 bases between them. CDR3 length: 13 amino acids. The CDR3 sequence is CASSRIETGELFF. CDR3 in DNA: TGTGCCAGCAGTCGTATAGAAACCGGGGAGCTGTTTTTT.

V and J are TRBV7-2 and TRBJ1-1, with 8 positions matching TRBD1. J lost 8 bases, V lost 0 bases, and 5 bases had no gene match. CDR1 and CDR2 (germline): SGHTA, FQGNSA. CDR3 length equals 14 residues. For the CDR3, the DNA is TGTGCCAGCAGCTTAGCTGACAGGGGATTGGAAGCTTTCTTT. It codes for CASSLADRGLEAFF.

V and J are TRBV5-1 and TRBJ1-6; weak D call: TRBD1 (6 bases). Deletions cut 3 bases from V and 7 bases from J, with 14 bases between. The CDR3 has 15 residues. The germline gives CDR1 SGHRS, CDR2 YFSETQ. The CDR3 sequence: CASSWDTGSNSPLHF. The CDR3 DNA reads TGCGCCAGCAGCTGGGACACGGGAAGCAATTCACCCCTCCACTTT. Full variable domain (missing parts from reference TRBV5-1 and TRBJ1-6): KAGVTQTPRYLIKTRGQQVTLSCSPISGHRSVSWYQQTPGQGLQFLFEYFSETQRNKGNFPGRFSGRQFSNSRSEMNVSTLELGDSALYLCASSWDTGSNSPLHFGNGTRLTVT.

The chain employs TRBV6-2 or TRBV6-3 and TRBJ1-2, with D unclear. The CDR3 spans 13 residues. Looked up from germline, CDR1 is MNHEY and CDR2 is SVGEGT. Trimming removed 4 bases at V and 4 bases at J, with 10 bases between. The CDR3 protein is CASSFERGYGYTF. The CDR3 DNA reads TGTGCCAGCAGTTTCGAGCGGGGCTATGGCTACACCTTC.

The rearrangement links TRBV7-9 to TRBJ1-1; D possibly corresponds to TRBD1 (5 bases). The V gene's germline CDR1 is SEHNR and CDR2 FQNEAQ (reference sequence). The CDR3 extends over 15 amino acids. V was cut by 5 bases and J by 0 bases, with 13 bases left in between. This chain's CDR3 is CASSLGGPMNTEAFF. In DNA form, the CDR3 reads TGTGCCAGCAGCCTGGGGGGACCTATGAACACTGAAGCTTTCTTT.

V is TRBV5-1 and J is TRBJ1-6; D is unresolved. Germline V gives CDR1 SGHRS, CDR2 YFSETQ. V lost 5 bases and J 5 bases, leaving 14 bases between the germline ends. CDR3 length equals 15 residues. Written as DNA, the CDR3 is TGCGCCAGCAGTTACCTCGGGAATGATAATTCACCCCTCCACTTT. It is translated as CASSYLGNDNSPLHF.

Worth noting for this clone: The sample carries other DNA sequences with the same CDR3. V usage is TRBV7-2 and J usage is TRBJ2-7, with 7 bases identical to TRBD2. The germline gives CDR1 SGHTA, CDR2 FQGNSA. This CDR3 spans 13 amino acids. The V gene end was trimmed by 0 bases and the J gene end by 4 bases; junction bases not matched to a gene: 0. The CDR3 spells CASSLARGYEQYF. In DNA form, the CDR3 reads TGTGCCAGCAGCTTAGCGCGGGGGTACGAGCAGTACTTC.

V gene TRBV12-3 or TRBV12-4 combines with J gene TRBJ2-3; D gene unclear. The CDR3 covers 12 residues. With 1 base removed from V and 5 bases from J, the gap between germline ends came to 4 bases. This CDR3 is CASSLERDTQYF. As DNA, the CDR3 is TGTGCCAGCAGTTTAGAGCGAGATACGCAGTATTTT.

The CDR3 spells CASSLNRQGVTNTEAFF. In DNA, the CDR3 is TGTGCCAGCTCACTTAACCGACAGGGAGTGACGAACACTGAAGCTTTCTTT. This chain joins TRBV18 and TRBJ1-1, with 7 positions matching TRBD1. V dropped 4 bases and J dropped 1; count of bases not matched to a gene: 12. The CDR3 is 17 residues long. Germline loops: CDR1 KGHSH, CDR2 LQKENI.

The V gene is TRBV14, the J gene TRBJ1-2; possibly TRBD1 for D (5 bases). Germline V gene lookup returns CDR1 SGHDN and CDR2 FVKESK. The CDR3 consists of 14 residues. The V end lost 0 bases, the J end lost 2 bases, and 7 bases lay between the germline ends. The CDR3 DNA reads TGTGCCAGCAGCCAAGAGGACAAGAACTATGGCTACACCTTC. Its protein is CASSQEDKNYGYTF.